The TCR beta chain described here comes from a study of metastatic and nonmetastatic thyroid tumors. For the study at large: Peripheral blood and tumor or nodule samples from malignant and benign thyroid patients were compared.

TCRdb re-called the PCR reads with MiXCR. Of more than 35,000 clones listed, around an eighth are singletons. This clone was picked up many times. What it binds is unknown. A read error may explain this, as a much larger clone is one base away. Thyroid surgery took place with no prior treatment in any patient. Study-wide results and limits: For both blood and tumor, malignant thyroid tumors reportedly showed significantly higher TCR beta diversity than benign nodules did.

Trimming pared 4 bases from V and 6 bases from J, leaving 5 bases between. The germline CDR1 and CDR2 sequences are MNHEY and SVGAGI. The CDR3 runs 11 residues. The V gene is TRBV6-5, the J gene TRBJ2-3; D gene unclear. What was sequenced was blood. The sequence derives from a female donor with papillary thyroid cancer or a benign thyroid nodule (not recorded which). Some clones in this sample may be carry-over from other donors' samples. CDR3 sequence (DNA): TGTGCCAGCAGTTCGGCGGATACGCAGTATTTT. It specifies CASSSADTQYF.